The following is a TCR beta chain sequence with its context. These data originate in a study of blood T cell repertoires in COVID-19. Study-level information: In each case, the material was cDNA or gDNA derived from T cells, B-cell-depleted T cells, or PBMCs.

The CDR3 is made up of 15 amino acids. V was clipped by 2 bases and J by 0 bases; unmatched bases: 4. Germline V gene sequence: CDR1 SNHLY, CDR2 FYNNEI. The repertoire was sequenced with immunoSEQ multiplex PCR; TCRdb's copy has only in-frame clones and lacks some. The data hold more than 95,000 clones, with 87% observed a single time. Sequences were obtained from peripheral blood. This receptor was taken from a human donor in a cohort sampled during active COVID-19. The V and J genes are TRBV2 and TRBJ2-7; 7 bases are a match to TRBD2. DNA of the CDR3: TGTGCCAGCAGTGAATCGGGACTACTCTCCTACGAGCAGTACTTC. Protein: CASSESGLLSYEQYF.